Here is one T cell receptor (beta chain) with its context. Its target is not known. Using immunoSEQ multiplex PCR, the repertoire was profiled, and TCRdb retains in-frame clones only, with some absent. The sample lists tens of thousands of clones; approximately 90% were seen once. Germline V gene data show CDR1 as LNHDA and CDR2 as SQIVND (reference sequence). V was pared by 5 bases and J by 3 bases, with 13 bases between. There are 14 residues in the CDR3. The entry originates in a study of T cells after posttransplantation cyclophosphamide. Notes on the study in general: Blood and skin or GI T cell repertoires showed limited TRB overlap. TRB clonality was highly associated with recipient CMV seropositivity and reactivation. Later post-transplant blood repertoires were often dominated by donor CD8+ memory clones.

The source material was PBMCs. The TCR comes from a woman between 50 and 59 years old in good health and a related stem cell transplant donor. V gene TRBV19 combines with J gene TRBJ2-5; unclear D gene. CDR3 loop: CASSESIVEETQYF. The CDR3 DNA reads as TGTGCCAGTAGTGAATCGATAGTCGAAGAGACCCAGTACTTC.